This TCR beta chain is drawn from a study of OX40 agonist ivuxolimab in advanced cancers. Overall study context: Age averaged around 60 years (range roughly 20 to 90), and 82.7% were male.

V lost 4 bases, J lost 3 bases, and 13 bases lay in between. Germline values: CDR1 SGHTA, CDR2 FQGNSA. This CDR3 comprises 14 residues. TCRdb's copy holds only in-frame clones and misses some; the assay was immunoSEQ multiplex PCR. The sample holds some 50,000 clones, approximately 86% seen once. There are a few counts of this clone. The source was CD4+ or CD8+ T cells sorted from blood, collected in a trial of the OX40 agonist ivuxolimab. J is TRBJ2-7 and V is TRBV7-2, with D perhaps matching TRBD1 or TRBD2 (5 bases each). This clonotype was sampled from an adult with an advanced solid tumor such as melanoma, head and neck, liver or kidney cancer. The CDR3: CASSSAGTSYEQYF. The CDR3 DNA reads TGTGCCAGCAGCTCAGCCGGGACCAGCTACGAGCAGTACTTC. The whole variable domain, remainder taken from reference TRBV7-2 and TRBJ2-7, is GAGVSQSPSNKVTEKGKDVELRCDPISGHTALYWYRQSLGQGLEFLIYFQGNSAPDKSGLPSDRFSAERTGGSVSTLTIQRTQQEDSAVYLCASSSAGTSYEQYFGPGTRLTVT.